This T cell receptor beta chain was sequenced during a study of shared clonotypes between healthy human individuals. Study-wide findings and caveats: In several donors, around 4.8% of naive CD4 clonotypes appeared in common. Investigators collected only blood, and repertoires in tissues likely differ. When compared with the clonotypes that were shared by all four sorted-subset donors, the non-shared clonotypes turned out to have lower generation probabilities.

This CDR3 is 18 amino acids long. Germline V gene lookup returns CDR1 MNHNS and CDR2 SASEGT. Unmatched junction bases numbered 6, after V lost 3 bases and J lost 0 bases. The authors split each subset's genomic DNA evenly across several immunoSEQ plates. Libraries were prepared by immunoSEQ multiplex PCR; TCRdb keeps only in-frame clonotypes and omits some of them. The data hold roughly 1,500,000 clones, with 98% to 99% observed a single time. As to this clone: What it binds is not known.

This chain links TRBV6-1 with TRBJ2-2; 11 bases fit TRBD2. Sequencing input: naive CD4+ T cells sorted from blood. Subset noted: CD45RA+ positively selected. The TCR comes from a man younger than 45 in good health. The CDR3 reads CASSETPTSGTNTGELFF. CDR3 bases: TGTGCCAGCAGTGAGACTCCGACTAGCGGGACGAACACCGGGGAGCTGTTTTTT.